This is a list of T cell receptor beta chains from one sample in a study of T cell repertoires in cytomegalovirus infection. TCRdb ran MiXCR on the reads and lists one entry per CDR3 protein. The data hold 150,000 or so distinct CDR3 sequences, with over 15% observed a single time. Sequencing used CD8+ T cells from PBMCs. Receptor source: a human donor in good health (CMV status not recorded). Some clones in this sample may be carry-over from other donors' samples. CDR3s include the opening cysteine and the closing phenylalanine or tryptophan. Fields, in order: clone size, D gene, V gene, CDR3 length, J gene, CDR3 protein, CDR3 DNA. A D gene is named only where the DNA matches it firmly. Size is stated for part of the rows, as once, few or many counts, or as a class when the clone is expanded.

few	-	TRBV6-2/TRBV6-3	14	TRBJ2-1	CASSYSYPRGVGFF	TGTGCCAGCAGTTACTCGTATCCCAGGGGTGTTGGGTTCTTC
-	TRBD2	TRBV29-1	15	TRBJ2-7	CSVQGLAGQSYEQYF	TGCAGCGTTCAGGGGCTAGCGGGACAATCCTACGAGCAGTACTTC
-	-	TRBV12-5	13	TRBJ2-7	CASGFGPTGEQYF	TGTGCTAGTGGTTTTGGACCCACGGGCGAGCAGTACTTC
-	-	TRBV7-6	15	TRBJ1-1	CASSEEQGFGTEAFF	TGTGCCAGCAGCGAAGAACAGGGATTCGGCACTGAAGCTTTCTTT
few	-	TRBV20-1	15	TRBJ1-5	CSARDRGARNQPQHF	TGCAGTGCTAGAGATCGAGGGGCGAGGAATCAGCCCCAGCATTTT
many	TRBD1	TRBV7-2	16	TRBJ2-2	CASSSGQGESTGELFF	TGTGCCAGCAGCTCGGGACAGGGAGAAAGTACCGGGGAGCTGTTTTTT
-	-	TRBV7-2	13	TRBJ2-7	CASSSAPTYEQYF	TGTGCCAGCAGCTCGGCGCCAACCTACGAGCAGTACTTC
few	TRBD1	TRBV6-2/TRBV6-3	14	TRBJ2-1	CATNGQGPYNEQFF	TGTGCCACCAACGGACAGGGACCCTACAATGAGCAGTTCTTC
few	TRBD1	TRBV19	14	TRBJ1-3	CASFGTDSGNTIYF	TGTGCCAGCTTTGGGACAGACTCTGGAAACACCATATATTTT
-	TRBD1	TRBV2	17	TRBJ2-1	CASSDIFRDRRTDEQFF	TGTGCCAGCAGTGATATTTTCCGGGACAGGCGTACCGATGAGCAGTTCTTC
-	-	TRBV28	13	TRBJ1-6	CASSLGEDSPLHF	TGTGCCAGCAGTTTAGGCGAGGATTCACCCCTCCACTTT
-	-	TRBV20-1	16	TRBJ1-3	CSARDRGTSSGNTIYF	TGCAGTGCTAGAGATCGCGGGACTAGCTCTGGAAACACCATATATTTT
few	-	TRBV4-1	15	TRBJ1-2	CASSQGTGKDYGYTF	TGCGCCAGCAGCCAGGGTACAGGGAAGGACTATGGCTACACCTTC
few	-	TRBV11-2	15	TRBJ2-4	CASSLEWGPAHIQYF	TGTGCCAGCAGCTTAGAGTGGGGGCCCGCGCACATTCAGTACTTC
few	-	TRBV7-2	12	TRBJ2-7	CASSHDIYEQYF	TGTGCCAGCAGCCATGACATCTACGAGCAGTACTTC
-	TRBD2	TRBV7-8	15	TRBJ2-1	CASSFGTTRGNEQFF	TGTGCCAGCAGCTTCGGGACTACGAGAGGCAATGAGCAGTTCTTC
-	TRBD1	TRBV7-2	15	TRBJ2-3	CASNRDRGFADTQYF	TGTGCCAGCAATCGGGACAGGGGATTCGCTGATACGCAGTATTTT
-	TRBD1	TRBV6-1	14	TRBJ2-2	CASSPGQATGELFF	TGTGCCAGCAGTCCGGGACAGGCCACCGGGGAGCTGTTTTTT
few	TRBD1	TRBV28	14	TRBJ1-5	CASSFYDRDQPQHF	TGTGCCAGCAGTTTCTATGACAGGGATCAGCCCCAGCATTTT
few	-	TRBV28	11	TRBJ1-6	CASSLGSPLHF	TGTGCCAGCAGTTTGGGGTCACCCCTCCACTTT
few	-	TRBV6-2/TRBV6-3	14	TRBJ1-2	CASSRPEGNYGYTF	TGTGCCAGCAGCAGGCCAGAAGGGAACTATGGCTACACCTTC
few	-	TRBV7-2	14	TRBJ2-1	CASSPVWPSNEQFF	TGTGCCAGCAGCCCGGTTTGGCCGAGCAATGAGCAGTTCTTC
-	TRBD1	TRBV6-1	14	TRBJ1-5	CAGSQGEGNQPQHF	TGTGCCGGGTCACAGGGGGAAGGCAATCAGCCCCAGCATTTT
few	-	TRBV7-6	15	TRBJ2-7	CASSLAGSLGDEQYF	TGTGCCAGCAGCTTAGCCGGAAGTTTGGGCGACGAGCAGTACTTC
few	-	TRBV14	14	TRBJ1-1	CASSPTRVVTEAFF	TGTGCCAGCAGCCCTACCAGGGTTGTCACTGAAGCTTTCTTT
-	-	TRBV11-2	13	TRBJ1-5	CASSSQWNQPQHF	TGTGCCAGCAGCTCCCAGTGGAATCAGCCCCAGCATTTT
-	-	TRBV6-6	12	TRBJ2-1	CASSGTLNEQFF	TGTGCCAGCAGCGGGACTCTCAATGAGCAGTTCTTC
-	-	TRBV12-5	12	TRBJ1-1	CASGDQNTEAFF	TGTGCTAGTGGTGACCAGAACACTGAAGCTTTCTTT
-	-	TRBV7-9	12	TRBJ2-7	CASSPDPYEQYF	TGTGCCAGCAGCCCCGACCCCTACGAGCAGTACTTC
-	-	TRBV15	13	TRBJ2-5	CATSFESTKTQYF	TGTGCCACCAGCTTCGAGTCAACGAAGACCCAGTACTTC
few	-	TRBV28	11	TRBJ2-3	CASRSYDTQYF	TGTGCCAGCAGGTCATACGATACGCAGTATTTT
-	-	TRBV6-2/TRBV6-3	13	TRBJ2-2	CASSPKKTGELFF	TGTGCCAGCAGTCCGAAGAAAACCGGGGAGCTGTTTTTT